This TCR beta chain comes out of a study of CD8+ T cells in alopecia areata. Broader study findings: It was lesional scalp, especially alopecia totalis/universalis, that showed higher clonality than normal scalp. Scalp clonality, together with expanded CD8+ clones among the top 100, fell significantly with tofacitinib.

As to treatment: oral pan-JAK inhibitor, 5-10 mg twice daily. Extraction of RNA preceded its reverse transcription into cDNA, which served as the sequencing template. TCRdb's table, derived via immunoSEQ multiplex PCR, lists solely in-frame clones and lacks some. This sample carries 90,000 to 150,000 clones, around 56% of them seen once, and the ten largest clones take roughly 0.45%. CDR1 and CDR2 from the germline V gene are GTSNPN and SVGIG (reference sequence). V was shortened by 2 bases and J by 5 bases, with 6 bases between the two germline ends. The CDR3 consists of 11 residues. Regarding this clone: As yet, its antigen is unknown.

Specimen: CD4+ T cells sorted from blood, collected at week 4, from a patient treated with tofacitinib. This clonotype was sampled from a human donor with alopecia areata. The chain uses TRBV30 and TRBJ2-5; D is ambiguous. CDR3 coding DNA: TGTGCCTGGAGTTTTGGGGAGACCCAGTACTTC. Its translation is CAWSFGETQYF.